One and the same sample provided the 18 T cell receptor beta chains below, sequenced in a study of cytomegalovirus exposure and HLA in healthy donors. This table comes from immunoSEQ multiplex PCR, and its TCRdb copy is limited to in-frame clones, with some not included. There are more than 300,000 clones in the sample; 86% occur only once, and more than 0.8% lies in the top ten. Sequencing was done on a sample of PBMCs. These receptors were taken from a woman aged 18-29 years in good health and CMV-seronegative.

This sequence joins TRBV6-5 and TRBJ2-5, with D maybe TRBD1 (6 bases). The CDR3 contains 14 residues. The germline V gene encodes CDR1 MNHEY and CDR2 SVGAGI. V lost 1 base, J lost 4 bases, and 10 bases lay in between. CDR3 region: CASSYWQGLETQYF. Here the CDR3 DNA reads TGTGCCAGCAGTTACTGGCAGGGGTTAGAGACCCAGTACTTC.

This clone was counted a few times. This sequence joins TRBV7-9 and TRBJ1-1; 8 bases are a match to TRBD1. Germline lookup yields CDR1 SEHNR and CDR2 FQNEAQ (reference sequence). The junction had 4 bases not matched to a gene; V was cut back by 7 bases and J by 3 bases. The CDR3 extends over 13 amino acids. The CDR3 loop is CASNPQGDTEAFF. Here the CDR3 DNA reads TGTGCCAGCAACCCACAGGGGGACACTGAAGCTTTCTTT.

The V gene is TRBV7-2, the J gene TRBJ1-2, with D perhaps matching TRBD1 (5 bases). V was trimmed by 5 bases and J by 8 bases, leaving 18 bases between them. The length of the CDR3 is 14 residues. The V gene's germline CDR1 is SGHTA and CDR2 FQGNSA. The CDR3 protein is CASSPPSDKSGYTF. CDR3 sequence (DNA): TGTGCCAGCAGCCCTCCATCGGACAAAAGCGGCTACACCTTC.

The chain carries TRBV2 and TRBJ1-3; 7 bases line up with TRBD1. The J segment lost 0 bases and the V segment lost 4 bases, leaving 9 bases of the junction unmatched. CDR1 SNHLY and CDR2 FYNNEI come from the germline V gene. The CDR3 is 17 amino acids. This CDR3 reads CASSVQGGKSSGNTIYF. The CDR3 DNA follows: TGTGCCAGCAGTGTCCAGGGGGGAAAGAGCTCTGGAAACACCATATATTTT.

The V gene is TRBV7-2, the J gene TRBJ1-5, with D possibly being TRBD1 (5 bases). Trimming left V 6 bases short and J 6 bases short, with 27 bases between. CDR1 and CDR2 (germline): SGHTA, FQGNSA. The length of the CDR3 is 18 residues. The CDR3 DNA follows: TGTGCCAGCAGTGGGTTTCAGGTTGGGGGGGGTTTGGCTCAGCCCCAGCATTTT. Protein product: CASSGFQVGGGLAQPQHF.

The V call is TRBV15, the J call TRBJ2-7; TRBD2 agrees at 8 bases. This CDR3 region has 16 residues. The trim removed 0 bases at V and 6 bases at J, leaving 10 bases unmatched. The V gene's germline CDR1 is LNHNV and CDR2 YYDKDF (reference sequence). For the CDR3, the DNA is TGTGCCACCAGCAGAGATCCAGGGACTAGTCCCGCCGAGCAGTACTTC. Protein sequence: CATSRDPGTSPAEQYF. The full variable domain, its missing parts supplied by reference TRBV15 and TRBJ2-7, is DAMVIQNPRYQVTQFGKPVTLSCSQTLNHNVMYWYQQKSSQAPKLLFHYYDKDFNNEADTPDNFQSRRPNTSFCFLDIRSPGLGDTAMYLCATSRDPGTSPAEQYFGPGTRLTVT.

On this clone itself: Other DNA sequences from this sample encode an identical CDR3 as well. V usage is TRBV15 and J usage is TRBJ1-4; D not resolved. This CDR3 contains 12 residues. V lost 0 bases to trimming and J lost 7 bases, with 3 bases between them. Germline loops: CDR1 LNHNV, CDR2 YYDKDF (reference sequence). CDR3: CATSRDREKLFF. CDR3 sequence (DNA): TGTGCCACCAGCAGAGATCGTGAAAAACTGTTTTTT.

A single count supports this clone. The chain links TRBV18 to TRBJ2-5, with TRBD2 as a possible D gene (6 bases). The CDR3 length is 13 residues. CDR1 and CDR2 (germline): KGHSH, LQKENI. V was shortened by 6 bases and J by 4 bases, with 12 bases between the two germline ends. CDR3: CASSGLGGETQYF. The CDR3 coding sequence is TGTGCCAGCTCCGGATTGGGAGGAGAGACCCAGTACTTC.

This chain uses TRBV7-2 with TRBJ1-2, with D tentatively TRBD1 (5 bases). The CDR3 has 12 amino acids. Per germline, CDR1 SGHTA and CDR2 FQGNSA. Trimming stripped 2 bases from V and 10 bases from J, with 11 bases between. DNA of the CDR3: TGTGCCAGCAGCTTAAGTCAGGGAATCTACACCTTC. Its protein is CASSLSQGIYTF. Variable domain in full (rest from reference TRBV7-2 and TRBJ1-2): GAGVSQSPSNKVTEKGKDVELRCDPISGHTALYWYRQSLGQGLEFLIYFQGNSAPDKSGLPSDRFSAERTGGSVSTLTIQRTQQEDSAVYLCASSLSQGIYTFGSGTRLTVV.

The genes are TRBV6-6 and TRBJ2-7; possible D gene TRBD1, 6 bases. The CDR3 runs 14 residues. From germline, CDR1 is MNHNY and CDR2 SVGAGI (reference sequence). The V gene lost 6 bases and the J gene lost 2 bases, with 14 bases spanning the gap. CDR3 in amino acids: CASSSDRRPYEQYF. CDR3 DNA sequence: TGTGCCAGCAGCTCAGACAGGCGTCCCTACGAGCAGTACTTC.

The genes are TRBV7-2 and TRBJ2-7, with 8 positions matching TRBD2. In germline, CDR1 is SGHTA, CDR2 FQGNSA. There are 14 residues in the CDR3. Trimming at V came to 3 bases and at J to 2 bases, leaving 3 bases not matched to a gene. The CDR3 nucleotides read TGTGCCAGCAGCTTGGCGGGAGGACCCTACGAGCAGTACTTC. It yields the protein CASSLAGGPYEQYF.

The chain is built from TRBV9 and TRBJ2-1; the match to TRBD2 covers 8 bases. Unmatched junction bases numbered 3, after V lost 2 bases and J lost 2 bases. Germline CDR1 reads SGDLS; CDR2 reads YYNGEE. The CDR3 runs 15 residues. The CDR3 DNA is TGTGCCAGCAGCGTGGGGCGGGAGGCCTACAATGAGCAGTTCTTC. Translating it yields CASSVGREAYNEQFF.

This chain uses TRBV29-1 with TRBJ1-1; D is ambiguous. The V end was cut by 3 bases, the J end by 10 bases, with 12 bases between. The CDR3 contains 11 residues. Germline V gene lookup returns CDR1 SQVTM and CDR2 ANQGSEA. CDR3 nucleotide sequence: TGCAGCGTTGATAGCCCTTCCAGAGCTTTCTTT. This gives the protein CSVDSPSRAFF.

The J gene is TRBJ1-2, the V gene TRBV6-5; 8 nucleotides match TRBD1. This CDR3 has 14 residues. Trimming took 6 bases from V and 4 from J; bases not matched to a gene: 7. Germline-derived CDR1 and CDR2 are MNHEY and SVGAGI. CDR3 amino acids: CASRRQGIGYGYTF. The CDR3 coding sequence is TGTGCCAGCAGACGACAGGGGATAGGCTATGGCTACACCTTC.

The chain employs TRBV28 and TRBJ2-5, with D possibly being TRBD1 (6 bases). The CDR3 runs to 17 residues. The ends were cut back, 1 base at V and 0 bases at J, with 15 bases in the middle. Germline CDR1 and CDR2: MDHEN and SYDVKM. CDR3 sequence reads: CASSLFLWTDDQETQYF. CDR3 sequence (DNA): TGTGCCAGCAGTTTATTTCTATGGACAGATGACCAAGAGACCCAGTACTTC.

This clone has just a few counts. This rearrangement joins TRBV5-1 to TRBJ1-2, with D perhaps matching TRBD1 (6 bases). The CDR3 loop spans 13 amino acids. Germline-derived CDR1 and CDR2 are SGHRS and YFSETQ. V was cut by 6 bases and J by 2 bases, with 11 bases left in between. The CDR3 sequence: CASTLGGNYGYTF. The CDR3, as DNA: TGCGCCAGCACCCTTGGGGGCAACTATGGCTACACCTTC.

The chain couples TRBV5-1 to TRBJ2-7; TRBD1 might be the D (6 bases). There are 13 residues in the CDR3. The V gene's germline CDR1 is SGHRS and CDR2 YFSETQ. V was trimmed by 2 bases and J by 5 bases, leaving 11 bases between them. The CDR3 sequence is CASSFGGGNEQYF. CDR3 sequence (DNA): TGCGCCAGCAGCTTTGGTGGGGGCAACGAGCAGTACTTC.

The chain has TRBV9 and TRBJ2-1, with TRBD2 identical over 11 bases. The CDR3 is 15 residues long. V was clipped by 7 bases and J by 7 bases; unmatched bases: 10. Germline assignment: CDR1 SGDLS and CDR2 YYNGEE. CDR3: CASGPLAGAPNEQFF. The CDR3 nucleotides are TGTGCCAGCGGCCCACTAGCGGGAGCGCCAAATGAGCAGTTCTTC.